This T cell receptor beta chain stems from a study of blood T cells in healthy people across ages. A sample-barcoded 5' primer and a J-beta primer mix were used in a second PCR of about 7 to 12 cycles. Each single sample gave us at least 2.5 million CDR3-containing paired-end reads. TCRdb fed the 5' RACE reads into MiXCR, producing one record per CDR3 protein. In the table there are hundreds of thousands of distinct CDR3 sequences, roughly 53% of which are singletons. The trim removed 2 bases at V and 4 bases at J, leaving 4 bases unmatched. In germline, CDR1 is ENHRY, CDR2 SYGVKD. This CDR3 contains 14 residues.

The chain uses TRBV10-3 and TRBJ2-7, with 8 bases matching TRBD1. The TCR was taken from a man in his sixties in good health. Sequences were obtained from blood. This chain's CDR3 is CAISEQGAIYEQYF. CDR3 nucleotides: TGTGCCATCAGTGAGCAGGGGGCAATTTACGAGCAGTACTTC.